This TCR beta chain was sequenced during a study of CD8+CD57+ T cells in acquired aplastic anemia. On the study more broadly: Sorting CD4+ and CD8+ cells gave DNA averaging approximately 3 ug. There were 10 million or so reads, on average, for CD4+ cells from healthy donors.

This clonotype was picked up a small number of times. Its antigen is unidentified. General study results and limits: Simpson's diversity of CD8+ cells was not significantly different in patients compared with controls. Sharing between patients and controls was observed for over 25 CD8+ CDR3 sequences.

Genomic DNA, the template, was used for profiling of the TCR beta VDJ and CDR3. TCRdb reanalysed the reads using MiXCR and keeps one entry per CDR3 protein. The sample has some 170,000 distinct CDR3 sequences; around 45% are singletons. Sequenced: sorted CD4+, CD8+, or CD8+CD57+ T cells (not recorded which) from PBMCs. The origin of this receptor is a human donor in good health.

The CDR3 DNA sequence: TGTGCCTGGAGTGTAAGGGCGGGAGAGACCCAGTACTTC. Translating it yields CAWSVRAGETQYF. The J gene is TRBJ2-5, the V gene TRBV30; D is possibly TRBD2 (5 bases). V lost 0 bases, J lost 4 bases, and 9 bases lay in between. The CDR3 is 13 amino acids. Germline V gene lookup returns CDR1 GTSNPN and CDR2 SVGIG (reference sequence).